This T cell receptor beta chain was recorded in a study of persistence of HIV-infected CD4 T cells. With respect to this clone: The target antigen is unknown.

Study-wide results and caveats: Degenerate expanded CDR3beta sequences were enriched among CMV- and Gag-responding cells. TCRbeta richness was lower in CMV- and Gag-responding cells than in anti-CD3/anti-CD28-responding cells.

The libraries were made with immunoSEQ version 4 in survey mode. TCRdb's table, derived via immunoSEQ multiplex PCR, lists solely in-frame clones and lacks some. Seen here are tens of thousands of clones, roughly 74% observed once, and the top ten hold approximately 15%. Overlapping HIV-1 Gag 15-mer peptides at 0.85 to 1 ug per peptide per mL were used. CD40L/CD69 double-negative CD45RO-high memory CD4+ T cells were collected. V was trimmed by 4 bases and J by 1 base, leaving 11 bases between them. Germline V gives CDR1 LNHDA, CDR2 SQIVND (reference sequence). This CDR3 has 15 residues. The chain uses TRBV19 and TRBJ1-3; D gene uncertain. The sequence derives from an adult man with HIV who was CMV-seropositive. The specimen was CD4+ T cells sorted from PBMCs after roughly 18-hour stimulation, collected from a patient who received antiretroviral therapy. CDR3 bases: TGTGCCAGTAGTACGACTCAGACTTCTGGAAACACCATATATTTT. Residues: CASSTTQTSGNTIYF. Filled out from reference TRBV19 and TRBJ1-3, the complete variable domain reads DGGITQSPKYLFRKEGQNVTLSCEQNLNHDAMYWYRQDPGQGLRLIYYSQIVNDFQKGDIAEGYSVSREKKESFPLTVTSAQKNPTAFYLCASSTTQTSGNTIYFGEGSWLTVV.